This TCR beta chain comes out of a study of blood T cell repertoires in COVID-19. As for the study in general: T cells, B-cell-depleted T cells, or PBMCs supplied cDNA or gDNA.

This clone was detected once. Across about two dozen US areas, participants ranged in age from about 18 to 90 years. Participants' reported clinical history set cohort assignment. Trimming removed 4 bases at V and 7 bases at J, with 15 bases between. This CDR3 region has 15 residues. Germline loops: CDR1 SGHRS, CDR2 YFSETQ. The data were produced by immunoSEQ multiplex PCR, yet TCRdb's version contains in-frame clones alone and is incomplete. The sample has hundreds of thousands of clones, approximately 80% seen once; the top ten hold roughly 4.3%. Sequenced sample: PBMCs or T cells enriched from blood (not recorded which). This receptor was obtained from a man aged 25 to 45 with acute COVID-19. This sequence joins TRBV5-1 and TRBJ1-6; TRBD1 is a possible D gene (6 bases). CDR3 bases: TGCGCCAGCAGCGGTGCGGCAGGGGAGAATTCACCCCTCCACTTT. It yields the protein CASSGAAGENSPLHF.